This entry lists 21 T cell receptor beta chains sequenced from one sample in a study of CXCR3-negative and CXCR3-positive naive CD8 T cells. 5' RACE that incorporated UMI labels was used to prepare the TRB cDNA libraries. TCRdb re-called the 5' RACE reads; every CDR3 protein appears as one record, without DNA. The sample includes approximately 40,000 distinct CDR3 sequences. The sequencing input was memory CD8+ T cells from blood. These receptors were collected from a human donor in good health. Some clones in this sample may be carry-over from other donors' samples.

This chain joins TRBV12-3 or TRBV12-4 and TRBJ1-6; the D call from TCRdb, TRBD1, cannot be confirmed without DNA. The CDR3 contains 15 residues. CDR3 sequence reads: CASRTAGPESSPLHF.

This CDR3 is CASSLGGTGGQETQYF. This sequence joins TRBV5-1 and TRBJ2-5; TCRdb gives TRBD1 as the D gene, but with no DNA this cannot be confirmed. This CDR3 region has 16 residues. Per germline, CDR1 SGHRS and CDR2 YFSETQ.

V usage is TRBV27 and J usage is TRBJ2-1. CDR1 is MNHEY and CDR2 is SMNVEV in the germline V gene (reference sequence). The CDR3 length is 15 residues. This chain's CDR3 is CASRETGSTYNEQFF.

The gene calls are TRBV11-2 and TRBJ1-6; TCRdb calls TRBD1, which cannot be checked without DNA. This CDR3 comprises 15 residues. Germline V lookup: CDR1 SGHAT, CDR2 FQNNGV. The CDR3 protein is CASSLDPQGGSPLHF.

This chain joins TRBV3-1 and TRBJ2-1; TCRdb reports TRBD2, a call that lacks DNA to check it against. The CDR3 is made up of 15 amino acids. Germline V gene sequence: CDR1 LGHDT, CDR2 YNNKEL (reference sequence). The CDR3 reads CASSQGLAATGEQFF.

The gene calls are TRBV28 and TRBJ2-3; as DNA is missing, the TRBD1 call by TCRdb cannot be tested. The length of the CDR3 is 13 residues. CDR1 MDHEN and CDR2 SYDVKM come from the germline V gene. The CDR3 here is CASRQGWGDTQYF.

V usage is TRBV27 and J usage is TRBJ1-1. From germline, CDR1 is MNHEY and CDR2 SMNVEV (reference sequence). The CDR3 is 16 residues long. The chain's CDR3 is CASSLAYTTLNTEAFF.

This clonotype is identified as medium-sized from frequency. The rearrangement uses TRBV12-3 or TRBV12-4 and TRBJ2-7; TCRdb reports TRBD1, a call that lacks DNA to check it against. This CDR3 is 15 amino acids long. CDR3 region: CASAPQFSGSHEQYF.

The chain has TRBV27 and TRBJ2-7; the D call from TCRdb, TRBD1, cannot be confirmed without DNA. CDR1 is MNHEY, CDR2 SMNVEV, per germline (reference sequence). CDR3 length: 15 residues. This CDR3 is CASSLSIGGSYEQYF.

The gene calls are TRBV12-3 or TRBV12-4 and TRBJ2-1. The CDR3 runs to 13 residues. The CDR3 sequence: CASSLATRGEQFF.

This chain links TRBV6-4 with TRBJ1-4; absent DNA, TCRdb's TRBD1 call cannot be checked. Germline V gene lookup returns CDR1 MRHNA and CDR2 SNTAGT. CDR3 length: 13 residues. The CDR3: CASSPDEKGKLFF.

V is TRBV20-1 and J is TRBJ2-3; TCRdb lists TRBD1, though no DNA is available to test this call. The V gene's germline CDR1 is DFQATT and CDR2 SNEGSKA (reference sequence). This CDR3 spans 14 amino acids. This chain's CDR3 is CSASGQGNTDTQYF.

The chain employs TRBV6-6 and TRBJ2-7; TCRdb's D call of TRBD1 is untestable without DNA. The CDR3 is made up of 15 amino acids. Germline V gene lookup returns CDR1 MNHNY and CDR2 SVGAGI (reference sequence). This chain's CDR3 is CASSSPGQKGYEQYF.

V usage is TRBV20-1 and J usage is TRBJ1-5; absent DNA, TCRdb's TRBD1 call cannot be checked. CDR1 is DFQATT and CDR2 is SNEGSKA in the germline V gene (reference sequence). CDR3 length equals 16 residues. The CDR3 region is CSARDHEFLFREPQHF.

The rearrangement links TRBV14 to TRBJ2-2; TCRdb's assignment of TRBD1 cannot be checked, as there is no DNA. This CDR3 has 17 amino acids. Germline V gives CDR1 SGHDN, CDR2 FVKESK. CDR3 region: CASSLSSGGARAGELFF.

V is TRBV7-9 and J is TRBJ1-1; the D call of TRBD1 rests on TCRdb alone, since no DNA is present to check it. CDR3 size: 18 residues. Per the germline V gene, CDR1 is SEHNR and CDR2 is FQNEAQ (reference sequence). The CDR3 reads CASSFPLGGQEMNTEAFF.

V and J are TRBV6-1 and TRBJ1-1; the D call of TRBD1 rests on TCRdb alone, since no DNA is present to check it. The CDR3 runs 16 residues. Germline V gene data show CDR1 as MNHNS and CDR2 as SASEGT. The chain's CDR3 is CASRGQEALAGTEAFF.

The CDR3: CASSSRTVRPENTEAFF. The chain is built from TRBV7-7 and TRBJ1-1. This CDR3 spans 17 amino acids. CDR1 SSHAT and CDR2 FNYEAQ come from the germline V gene (reference sequence). The whole variable domain, remainder taken from reference TRBV7-7 and TRBJ1-1, is GAGVSQSPRYKVTKRGQDVTLRCDPISSHATLYWYQQALGQGPEFLTYFNYEAQPDKSGLPSDRFSAERPEGSISTLTIQRTEQRDSAMYRCASSSRTVRPENTEAFFGQGTRLTVV.

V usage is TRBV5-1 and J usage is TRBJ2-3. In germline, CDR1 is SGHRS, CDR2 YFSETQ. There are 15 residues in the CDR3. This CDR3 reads CASSLEGRGTDTQYF. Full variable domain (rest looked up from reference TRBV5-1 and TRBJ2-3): KAGVTQTPRYLIKTRGQQVTLSCSPISGHRSVSWYQQTPGQGLQFLFEYFSETQRNKGNFPGRFSGRQFSNSRSEMNVSTLELGDSALYLCASSLEGRGTDTQYFGPGTRLTVL.

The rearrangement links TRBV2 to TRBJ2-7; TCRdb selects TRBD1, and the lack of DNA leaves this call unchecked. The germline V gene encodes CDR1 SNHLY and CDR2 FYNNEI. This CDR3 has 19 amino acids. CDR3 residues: CASSGASAGTALFSYEQYF. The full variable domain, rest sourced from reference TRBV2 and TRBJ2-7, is EPEVTQTPSHQVTQMGQEVILRCVPISNHLYFYWYRQILGQKVEFLVSFYNNEISEKSEIFDDQFSVERPDGSNFTLKIRSTKLEDSAMYFCASSGASAGTALFSYEQYFGPGTRLTVT.

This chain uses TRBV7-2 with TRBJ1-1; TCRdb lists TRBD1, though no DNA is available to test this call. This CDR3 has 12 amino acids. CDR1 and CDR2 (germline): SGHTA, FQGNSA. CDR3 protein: CASSFRATEAFF.